The 5 T cell receptor beta chains in this list originate from one sample, sequenced in a study of OX40 agonist ivuxolimab in advanced cancers. Profiled with immunoSEQ multiplex PCR; TCRdb holds only in-frame clones, not every one. This table has tens of thousands of clones, about nine tenths appearing once. The sequences come from CD4+ or CD8+ T cells sorted from blood, collected in a trial of the OX40 agonist ivuxolimab. These receptors came from an adult with an advanced solid tumor such as melanoma, head and neck, liver or kidney cancer.

This clone has just a few counts. V and J are TRBV6-5 and TRBJ1-2, with D unresolved. The germline V and J ends were trimmed by 9 bases and 6 bases, with 17 bases remaining between them. This CDR3 comprises 13 residues. The germline V gene encodes CDR1 MNHEY and CDR2 SVGAGI. The CDR3 loop reads CASLARTGHGYTF. The CDR3 nucleotides are TGTGCCAGTTTGGCCCGAACGGGCCATGGCTACACCTTC.

The chain carries TRBV5-4 and TRBJ2-5, with 7 bases identical to TRBD2. V dropped 2 bases and J dropped 5; count of bases not matched to a gene: 6. Germline CDR1 is SGHNT and CDR2 is YYREEE (reference sequence). CDR3 length: 14 amino acids. The CDR3 DNA is TGTGCCAGCAGCTTACCGGGGGGTTGGGAGACCCAGTACTTC. Protein product: CASSLPGGWETQYF.

This clone was seen once. J is TRBJ2-1 and V is TRBV25-1; TRBD2 matches 10 bases. Germline-derived CDR1 and CDR2 are MGHDK and SYGVNS. The CDR3 runs to 12 residues. V dropped 11 bases and J dropped 5; count of bases not matched to a gene: 3. The CDR3 loop reads CAVAGGNNEQFF. The CDR3, as DNA: TGTGCCGTAGCGGGAGGAAACAATGAGCAGTTCTTC.

The chain links TRBV7-7 to TRBJ2-7; D is unclear. The germline gives CDR1 SSHAT, CDR2 FNYEAQ (reference sequence). Between the trimmed V and J ends, which lost 2 bases and 0 bases, there was a span of 8 bases. The CDR3 length is 14 residues. CDR3 DNA: TGTGCCAGCAGCTTAAGGCCAGGCTCCTACGAGCAGTACTTC. Its protein product is CASSLRPGSYEQYF.

The chain links TRBV18 to TRBJ2-1; D gene ambiguous. V gave up 0 bases and J gave up 4 bases, with 10 bases separating them. Germline V gene sequence: CDR1 KGHSH, CDR2 LQKENI. The CDR3 length is 15 residues. In DNA form, the CDR3 reads TGTGCCAGCTCACCACCGGGAAAAACTTACAATGAGCAGTTCTTC. Translated, it gives CASSPPGKTYNEQFF. Looking up the rest from reference TRBV18 and TRBJ2-1 gives the full variable domain: NAGVMQNPRHLVRRRGQEARLRCSPMKGHSHVYWYRQLPEEGLKFMVYLQKENIIDESGMPKERFSAEFPKEGPSILRIQQVVRGDSAAYFCASSPPGKTYNEQFFGPGTRLTVL.